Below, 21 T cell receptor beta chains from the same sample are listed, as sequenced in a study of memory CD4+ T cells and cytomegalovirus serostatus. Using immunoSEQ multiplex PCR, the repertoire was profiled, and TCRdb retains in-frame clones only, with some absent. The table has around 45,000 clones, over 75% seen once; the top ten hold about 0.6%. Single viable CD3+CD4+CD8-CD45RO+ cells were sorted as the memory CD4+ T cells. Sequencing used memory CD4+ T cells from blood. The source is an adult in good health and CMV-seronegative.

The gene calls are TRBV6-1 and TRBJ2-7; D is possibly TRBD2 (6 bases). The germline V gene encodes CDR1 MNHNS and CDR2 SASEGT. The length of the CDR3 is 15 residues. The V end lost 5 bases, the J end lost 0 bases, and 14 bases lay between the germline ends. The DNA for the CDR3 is TGTGCCAGCAGTTCCCAGGAGGGAGGCTCCTACGAGCAGTACTTC. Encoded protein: CASSSQEGGSYEQYF.

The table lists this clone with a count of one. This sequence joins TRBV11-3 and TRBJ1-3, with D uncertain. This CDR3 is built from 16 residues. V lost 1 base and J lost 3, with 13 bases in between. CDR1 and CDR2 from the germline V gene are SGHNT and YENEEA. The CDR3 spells CASSLGPETGGNTIYF. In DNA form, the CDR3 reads TGTGCCAGCAGCTTAGGCCCTGAAACGGGTGGAAACACCATATATTTT.

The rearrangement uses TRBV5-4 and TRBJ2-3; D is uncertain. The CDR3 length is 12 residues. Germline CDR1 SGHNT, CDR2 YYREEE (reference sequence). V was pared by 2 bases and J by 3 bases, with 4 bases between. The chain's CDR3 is CASSFWTDTQYF. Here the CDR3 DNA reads TGTGCCAGCAGCTTCTGGACAGATACGCAGTATTTT. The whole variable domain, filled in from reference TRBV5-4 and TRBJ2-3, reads ETGVTQSPTHLIKTRGQQVTLRCSSQSGHNTVSWYQQALGQGPQFIFQYYREEENGRGNFPPRFSGLQFPNYSSELNVNALELDDSALYLCASSFWTDTQYFGPGTRLTVL.

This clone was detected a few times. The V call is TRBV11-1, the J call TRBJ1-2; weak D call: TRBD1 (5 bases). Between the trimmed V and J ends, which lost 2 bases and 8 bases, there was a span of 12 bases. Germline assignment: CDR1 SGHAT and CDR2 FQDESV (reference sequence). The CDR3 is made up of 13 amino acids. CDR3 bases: TGTGCCAGCAGCTTAAGGGGCAATCTGGGCTACACCTTC. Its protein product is CASSLRGNLGYTF.

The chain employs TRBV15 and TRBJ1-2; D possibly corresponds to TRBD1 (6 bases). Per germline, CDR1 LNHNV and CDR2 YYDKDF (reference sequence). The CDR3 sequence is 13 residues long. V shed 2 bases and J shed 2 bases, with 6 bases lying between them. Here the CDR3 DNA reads TGTGCCACCAGCAGACAGGGGAACTATGGCTACACCTTC. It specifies CATSRQGNYGYTF.

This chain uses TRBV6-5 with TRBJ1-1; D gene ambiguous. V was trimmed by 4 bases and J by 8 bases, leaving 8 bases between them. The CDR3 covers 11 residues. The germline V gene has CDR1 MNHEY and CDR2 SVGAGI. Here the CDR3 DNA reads TGTGCCAGCAGTTCCATCAGGGAAGCTTTCTTT. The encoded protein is CASSSIREAFF.

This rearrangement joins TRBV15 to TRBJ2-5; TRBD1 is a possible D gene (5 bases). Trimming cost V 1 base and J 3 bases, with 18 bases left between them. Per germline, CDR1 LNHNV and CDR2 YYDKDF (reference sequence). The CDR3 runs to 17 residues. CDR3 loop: CATSRVLHRLREETQYF. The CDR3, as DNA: TGTGCCACCAGCAGAGTCCTGCACAGGTTGAGAGAAGAGACCCAGTACTTC.

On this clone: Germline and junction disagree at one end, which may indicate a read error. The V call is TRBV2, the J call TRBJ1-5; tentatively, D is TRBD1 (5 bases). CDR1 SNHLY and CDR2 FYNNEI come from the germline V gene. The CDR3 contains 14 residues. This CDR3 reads CASSEERGGQPQHF. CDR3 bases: TGTGCCAGCAGCGAAGAGAGGGGCGGCCAGCCCCAGCATTTT.

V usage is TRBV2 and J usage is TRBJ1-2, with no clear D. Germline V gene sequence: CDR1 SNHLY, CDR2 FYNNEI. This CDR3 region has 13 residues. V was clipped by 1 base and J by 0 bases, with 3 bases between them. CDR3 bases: TGTGCCAGCAGTGAAGACACTAACTATGGCTACACCTTC. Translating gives CASSEDTNYGYTF.

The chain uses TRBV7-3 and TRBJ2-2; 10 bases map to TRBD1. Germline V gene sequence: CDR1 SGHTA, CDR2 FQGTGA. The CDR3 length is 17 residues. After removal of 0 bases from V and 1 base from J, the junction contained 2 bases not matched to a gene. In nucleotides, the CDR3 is TGTGCCAGCAGCTTAACGACAGGGGGCTGGAACACCGGGGAGCTGTTTTTT. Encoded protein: CASSLTTGGWNTGELFF.

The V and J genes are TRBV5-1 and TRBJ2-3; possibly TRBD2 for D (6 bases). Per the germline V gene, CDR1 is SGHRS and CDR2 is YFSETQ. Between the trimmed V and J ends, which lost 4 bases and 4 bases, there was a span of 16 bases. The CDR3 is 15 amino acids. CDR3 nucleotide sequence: TGCGCCAGCAGCCGGCGGGACCGGAAGGCAGATACGCAGTATTTT. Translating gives CASSRRDRKADTQYF.

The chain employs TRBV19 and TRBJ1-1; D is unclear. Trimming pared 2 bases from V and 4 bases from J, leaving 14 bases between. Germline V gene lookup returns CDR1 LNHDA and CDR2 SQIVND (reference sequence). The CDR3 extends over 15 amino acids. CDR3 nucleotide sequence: TGTGCCAGTAGTATAAGTGGCTCACAGCGCACTGAAGCTTTCTTT. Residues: CASSISGSQRTEAFF.

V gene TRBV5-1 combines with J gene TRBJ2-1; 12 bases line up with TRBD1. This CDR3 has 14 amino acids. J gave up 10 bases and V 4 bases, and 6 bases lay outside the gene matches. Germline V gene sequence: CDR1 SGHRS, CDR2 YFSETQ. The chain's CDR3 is CASSLGQGAGEQFF. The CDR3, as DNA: TGCGCCAGCAGCCTGGGACAGGGGGCTGGGGAGCAGTTCTTC.

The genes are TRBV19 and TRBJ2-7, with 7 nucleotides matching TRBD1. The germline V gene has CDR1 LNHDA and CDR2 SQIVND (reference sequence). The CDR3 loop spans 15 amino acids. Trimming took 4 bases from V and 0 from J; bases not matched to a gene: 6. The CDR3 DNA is TGTGCCAGTAGTACCGGGACAGTTACCTCCTACGAGCAGTACTTC. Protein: CASSTGTVTSYEQYF.

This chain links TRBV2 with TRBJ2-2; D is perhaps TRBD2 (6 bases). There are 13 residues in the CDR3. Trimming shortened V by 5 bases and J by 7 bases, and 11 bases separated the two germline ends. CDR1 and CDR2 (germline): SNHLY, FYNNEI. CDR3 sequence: CASSPAGYGELFF. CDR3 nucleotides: TGTGCCAGCAGTCCCGCGGGGTACGGGGAGCTGTTTTTT.

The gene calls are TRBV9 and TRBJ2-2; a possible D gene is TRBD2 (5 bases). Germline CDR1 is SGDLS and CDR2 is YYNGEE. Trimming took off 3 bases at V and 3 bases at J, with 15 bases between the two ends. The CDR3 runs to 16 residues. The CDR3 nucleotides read TGTGCCAGCAGCGCCCACACTAGTTTTGACACCGGGGAGCTGTTTTTT. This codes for CASSAHTSFDTGELFF.

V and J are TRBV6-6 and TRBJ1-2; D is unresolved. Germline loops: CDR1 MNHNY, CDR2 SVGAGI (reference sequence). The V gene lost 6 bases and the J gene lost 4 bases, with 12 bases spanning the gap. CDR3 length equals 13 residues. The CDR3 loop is CASRPGDLYGYTF. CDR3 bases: TGTGCCAGCAGACCCGGTGATCTCTATGGCTACACCTTC.

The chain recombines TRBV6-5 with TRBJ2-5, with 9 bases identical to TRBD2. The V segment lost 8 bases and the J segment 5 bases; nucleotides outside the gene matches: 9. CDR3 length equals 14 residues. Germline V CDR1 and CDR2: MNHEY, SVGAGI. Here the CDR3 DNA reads TGTGCCAGCCAAGCGACTAGCGGTAGGGAGACCCAGTACTTC. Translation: CASQATSGRETQYF.

CDR3 bases: TGTGCCAGCAGTCAGAACCCGACCCAAGAGACCCAGTACTTC. Translation gives CASSQNPTQETQYF. The rearrangement links TRBV6-1 to TRBJ2-5, with D hard to call. The CDR3 covers 14 residues. V was trimmed by 5 bases and J by 1 base, leaving 11 bases between them. The germline CDR1 and CDR2 sequences are MNHNS and SASEGT.

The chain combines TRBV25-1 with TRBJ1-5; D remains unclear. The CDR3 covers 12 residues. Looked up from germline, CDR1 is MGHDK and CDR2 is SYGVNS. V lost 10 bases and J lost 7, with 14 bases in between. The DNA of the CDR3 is TGTGCCACCCCTAGTGGGCAACAGCCCCAGCATTTT. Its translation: CATPSGQQPQHF. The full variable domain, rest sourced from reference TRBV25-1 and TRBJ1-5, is EADIYQTPRYLVIGTGKKITLECSQTMGHDKMYWYQQDPGMELHLIHYSYGVNSTEKGDLSSESTVSRIRTEHFPLTLESARPSHTSQYLCATPSGQQPQHFGDGTRLSIL.

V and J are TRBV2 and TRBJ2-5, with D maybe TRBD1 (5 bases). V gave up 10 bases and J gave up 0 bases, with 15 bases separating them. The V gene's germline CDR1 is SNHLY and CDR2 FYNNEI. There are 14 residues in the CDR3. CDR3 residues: CATQPTVNQETQYF. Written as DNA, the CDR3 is TGTGCCACCCAACCGACAGTTAACCAAGAGACCCAGTACTTC.